A selection of T cell receptor beta chains follows, all from one sample in a study of cytomegalovirus exposure and HLA in healthy donors. TCRdb keeps only in-frame clones here, not all; method: immunoSEQ multiplex PCR. The table lists 90,000 to 140,000 clones, about 88% of them singletons. The sequencing sample was made of PBMCs. Receptors were obtained from a woman under 30 in good health and CMV-seropositive. The CDR3 runs from the conserved cysteine through the conserved F or W. D genes are given only for firm matches. Clone size is given for some rows only: seen once, a few or many times, or a class if the clone is expanded.

v_call	clone_size	d_call	j_call	cdr3_nt	cdr3_aa
TRBV5-4	.	.	TRBJ2-1	TGTGCCAGCAGCTTGGCGGGTTTCTCCTACAATGAGCAGTTCTTC	CASSLAGFSYNEQFF
TRBV11-3	.	.	TRBJ2-2	TGTGCCAGCAGCGCCCGGGACAAAGTTTCCGGGGAGCTGTTTTTT	CASSARDKVSGELFF
TRBV15	.	.	TRBJ2-7	TGTGCCACCAGCAGAGACGGCGGGACCTACGAGCAGTACTTC	CATSRDGGTYEQYF
TRBV5-4	.	.	TRBJ2-2	TGTGCCAGCAGCTCGGACAGCGCGAACACCGGGGAGCTGTTTTTT	CASSSDSANTGELFF
TRBV6-4	.	TRBD1	TRBJ2-3	TGTGCCAGCAGTGACTCGGGACAGGGATCAGATACGCAGTATTTT	CASSDSGQGSDTQYF
TRBV15	.	TRBD2	TRBJ2-1	TGTGCCACCAGCAGGGACGGACTAGCGGGACCCAATGAGCAGTTCTTC	CATSRDGLAGPNEQFF
TRBV5-1	.	.	TRBJ1-1	TGCGCCAGCAGCCCCTCGGGACTTAACACTGAAGCTTTCTTT	CASSPSGLNTEAFF
TRBV7-9	.	TRBD1	TRBJ2-1	TGTGCCAGCAGCTTAGGACAGGGGGCTCGCGAGCAGTTCTTC	CASSLGQGAREQFF
TRBV5-4	.	TRBD1	TRBJ1-3	TGTGCCAGCAGCGTGACAGGGTCTGGAAACACCATATATTTT	CASSVTGSGNTIYF
TRBV5-6	.	.	TRBJ2-7	TGTGCCAGCAGCTTCCCGGGGAGCTCCTACGAGCAGTACTTC	CASSFPGSSYEQYF
TRBV6-5	.	.	TRBJ1-1	TGTGCCAGCAGTTCGGAGGTTGAAGCTTTCTTT	CASSSEVEAFF
TRBV7-6	.	.	TRBJ1-1	TGTGCCAGCAGCCCTACAGGGTCTGAAGCTTTCTTT	CASSPTGSEAFF
TRBV11-2	.	.	TRBJ2-7	TGTGCCAGCAGCTCCAGGGTTTCCTCCTACGAGCAGTACTTC	CASSSRVSSYEQYF
TRBV25-1	.	TRBD1	TRBJ2-5	TGTGCCAGCAGTGAGCCTTCGACAGGGGGCGAGTGGCCAAGGAGCCAGTACTTC	CASSEPSTGGEWPRSQYF
TRBV25-1	.	.	TRBJ1-2	TGTGCCAGCAGTGAATATAATCCGGGAGCTAACTATGGCTACACCTTC	CASSEYNPGANYGYTF
TRBV5-4	.	TRBD2	TRBJ2-1	TGTGCCAGCAGCGCAGGGACTAGCGGGGGGGCAGGTGAGCAGTTCTTC	CASSAGTSGGAGEQFF
TRBV27	.	TRBD1	TRBJ2-7	TGTGCCAGCAGTCCCTCGACAGGGGGCGTGTACGAGCAGTACTTC	CASSPSTGGVYEQYF
TRBV6-7	.	TRBD1	TRBJ1-6	TGTGCCAGCGGTTTAAGAGGGACAGCGGAATATTCACCCCTCCACTTT	CASGLRGTAEYSPLHF
TRBV15	.	.	TRBJ1-1	TGTGCCACCAGCAGAGATTACGGGGGTGGGAGAAACACTGAAGCTTTCTTT	CATSRDYGGGRNTEAFF
TRBV28	once	TRBD1	TRBJ1-5	TGTGCCAGCAGATCATACAGGGGTGGCCAGCCCCAGCATTTT	CASRSYRGGQPQHF
TRBV29-1	.	TRBD2	TRBJ2-1	TGCAGCGTTAGCGGGGGCCCCCAGCAGTTCTTC	CSVSGGPQQFF
TRBV18	.	.	TRBJ1-1	TGTGCCAGCTCACCGCGGGGAGGGACCAGTACCACTGAAGCTTTCTTT	CASSPRGGTSTTEAFF
TRBV6-1	few	.	TRBJ2-6	TGTGCCAGCACCCCGGACAGCTCTGGGGCCAACGTCCTGACTTTC	CASTPDSSGANVLTF
TRBV28	.	.	TRBJ2-1	TGTGCCAGCAGTCAAGGAGGGTTATCCTACAATGAGCAGTTCTTC	CASSQGGLSYNEQFF
TRBV7-3	.	.	TRBJ2-5	TGTGCCAGCAGCTTAGCCGTACTAGAGACCCAGTACTTC	CASSLAVLETQYF
TRBV9	.	TRBD1	TRBJ2-3	TGTGCCAGCAGCCACCGACAGGGGAGCACAGATACGCAGTATTTT	CASSHRQGSTDTQYF
TRBV28	few	TRBD1	TRBJ2-1	TGTGCCAGCAGTTCCGTCCCGGGACAGGGGTCTGAGCAGTTCTTC	CASSSVPGQGSEQFF
TRBV15	once	.	TRBJ1-5	TGCGCCACCAGCAGAGATTTGGGGGCAAGTCAGCCCCAGCATTTT	CATSRDLGASQPQHF
TRBV5-4	.	TRBD2	TRBJ2-3	TGTGCCAGCAGCTTCGGGCGATCGTTCCTCGCGGGAGAGGATCATACGCAGTATTTT	CASSFGRSFLAGEDHTQYF
TRBV15	.	.	TRBJ2-5	TGTGCCACCAGCAGAGCCCCAGGGTCCCAAGAGACCCAGTACTTC	CATSRAPGSQETQYF
TRBV6-1	.	.	TRBJ2-3	TGTGCCAGCAGTGGTCGGGGACTGGACCTCACAGATACGCAGTATTTT	CASSGRGLDLTDTQYF
TRBV9	.	.	TRBJ1-3	TGTGCCAGCAGCACTGTGGGGGGCTCTGGAAACACCATATATTTT	CASSTVGGSGNTIYF
TRBV30	.	TRBD1	TRBJ1-2	TGTGCCTGGAGTCTCAACAGGGGTAACTATGGCTACACCTTC	CAWSLNRGNYGYTF
TRBV4-1	.	TRBD1	TRBJ2-1	TGCGCCAGCAGCCAGCCGGGACAGGGTTTCAATGAGCAGTTCTTC	CASSQPGQGFNEQFF
TRBV5-1	.	TRBD1	TRBJ1-1	TGCGCCAGCAGCTTGCCAGGGGGCACTGAAGCTTTCTTT	CASSLPGGTEAFF
TRBV29-1	.	TRBD1	TRBJ1-4	TGCAGCGTGGGGCCCACAGGGGCAACTAATGAAAAACTGTTTTTT	CSVGPTGATNEKLFF
TRBV29-1	.	.	TRBJ2-2	TGCAGCATTGAGGGGAGAACTCCCAACACCGGGGAGCTGTTTTTT	CSIEGRTPNTGELFF
TRBV18	.	TRBD2	TRBJ2-3	TGTGCCAGCTCTCCTGGGACTAGCGGGGGGAGCACAGATACGCAGTATTTT	CASSPGTSGGSTDTQYF
TRBV28	few	.	TRBJ1-6	TGTGCCAGCAGTTTAACAGGGACACCCCTCCACTTT	CASSLTGTPLHF
TRBV2	.	TRBD2	TRBJ2-3	TGTGCCGTTACCCTAGCGGGGGGGCCAGATACGCAGTATTTT	CAVTLAGGPDTQYF
TRBV7-6	once	.	TRBJ1-2	TGTGCCAGCAGCCCCCTCGGGGATCCTCGGTCCCTCGGAGGCCACACCTTC	CASSPLGDPRSLGGHTF
TRBV29-1	.	TRBD1	TRBJ1-2	TGCAGCGTCGAAAACCTCGGACAGGGCGGCTATGGCTACACCTTC	CSVENLGQGGYGYTF
TRBV19	.	.	TRBJ2-7	TGTGCCAGTCGTCTGGGAGGGGGACGCGAGCAGTACTTC	CASRLGGGREQYF
TRBV6-5	.	.	TRBJ2-3	TGTGCCAGCAGTTACTCTGGTGGGGGCGCAGATACGCAGTATTTT	CASSYSGGGADTQYF
TRBV10-3	.	TRBD1	TRBJ1-1	TGTGCCATCAGCGGACAGGGGGCTGGGGAAGCTTTCTTT	CAISGQGAGEAFF
TRBV11-2	.	TRBD1	TRBJ1-1	TGTGCCAGCAGCTTGGGGACAGGAGAAGCTTTCTTT	CASSLGTGEAFF
TRBV5-6	.	TRBD1	TRBJ2-3	TGTGCCAGCAGCGAGGGACAGCCGAGGGGCACAGATACGCAGTATTTT	CASSEGQPRGTDTQYF
TRBV7-6	.	TRBD1	TRBJ2-7	TGTGCCAGCAGCTTAGGCCCGGGACAGCGGTCCTACGAGCAGTACTTC	CASSLGPGQRSYEQYF
TRBV18	.	.	TRBJ2-2	TGTGCCAGCTCTCCCAGGGTAACCGGGGAGCTGTTTTTT	CASSPRVTGELFF
TRBV4-1	.	.	TRBJ2-5	TGCGCCAGCAGCCAAGTATCTGTCAGCCAAGAGACCCAGTACTTC	CASSQVSVSQETQYF
TRBV7-9	.	.	TRBJ2-7	TGTGCCAGCAGCTTTGGGAGAGACGAGCAGTACTTC	CASSFGRDEQYF
TRBV15	.	TRBD1	TRBJ1-3	TGTGCCACCAGCAGGAGACAGGGATTCGGAAACACCATATATTTT	CATSRRQGFGNTIYF